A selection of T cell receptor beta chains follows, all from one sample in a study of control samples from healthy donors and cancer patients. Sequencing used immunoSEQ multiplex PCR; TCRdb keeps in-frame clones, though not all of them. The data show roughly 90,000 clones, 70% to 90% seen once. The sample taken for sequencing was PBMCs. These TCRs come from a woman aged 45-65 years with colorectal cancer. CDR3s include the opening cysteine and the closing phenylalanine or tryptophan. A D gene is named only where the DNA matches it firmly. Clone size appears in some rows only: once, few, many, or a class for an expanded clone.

CASSLSSNTEAFF | TGTGCCAGCAGCTTGTCTAGTAACACTGAAGCTTTCTTT | . | TRBJ1-1 | . | TRBV5-5
CASGGTGGDQPQHF | TGTGCCAGCGGGGGGACAGGGGGCGATCAGCCCCAGCATTTT | TRBD1 | TRBJ1-5 | . | TRBV2
CATQAGTGLSTEAFF | TGTGCCACCCAAGCCGGGACAGGCCTATCCACTGAAGCTTTCTTT | TRBD1 | TRBJ1-1 | . | TRBV10-3
CAVGGGRGYF | TGTGCCGTTGGGGGTGGTCGGGGGTACTTC | . | TRBJ2-5 | once | TRBV28
CASRRAGAANEKLFF | TGTGCCAGCCGCAGGGCAGGCGCCGCTAATGAAAAACTGTTTTTT | . | TRBJ1-4 | . | TRBV14
CASSAGWESNQPQHF | TGTGCCAGCAGCGCAGGGTGGGAGAGCAATCAGCCCCAGCATTTT | . | TRBJ1-5 | . | TRBV9
CATSGSGAGDTQYF | TGTGCCACCAGTGGATCAGGGGCTGGAGATACGCAGTATTTT | . | TRBJ2-3 | . | TRBV24-1
CASSLAAGAYTGELFF | TGTGCCAGCAGCTTAGCAGCGGGGGCCTACACCGGGGAGCTGTTTTTT | TRBD2 | TRBJ2-2 | . | TRBV7-2
CASSRDKDTEAFF | TGTGCCAGCAGTAGGGATAAGGACACTGAAGCTTTCTTT | . | TRBJ1-1 | . | TRBV6-2/TRBV6-3
CASSDPGQTNEKLFF | TGCGCCAGCAGCGACCCGGGACAAACTAATGAAAAACTGTTTTTT | . | TRBJ1-4 | . | TRBV5-1
CATRSRSHSNQPQHF | TGTGCCACCAGGTCCCGGTCACATAGCAATCAGCCCCAGCATTTT | . | TRBJ1-5 | . | TRBV6-4
CAISGGTGGDYGYTF | TGTGCCATCAGTGGGGGGACAGGGGGCGACTATGGCTACACCTTC | TRBD1 | TRBJ1-2 | . | TRBV10-3
CASSFPLGTDTQYF | TGCGCCAGCAGCTTCCCCCTGGGGACAGATACGCAGTATTTT | . | TRBJ2-3 | . | TRBV5-1
CASSQEERRDRVFWNSPLHF | TGTGCCAGCAGCCAAGAGGAACGCCGGGACAGGGTCTTTTGGAATTCACCCCTCCACTTT | TRBD1 | TRBJ1-6 | few | TRBV3-1/TRBV3-2
CASSVNTFGGYTF | TGTGCCAGCAGTGTTAATACATTCGGCGGCTACACCTTC | . | TRBJ1-2 | . | TRBV6-2/TRBV6-3
CASSLAGSQETQYF | TGTGCCAGCAGCTTAGCGGGTTCTCAAGAGACCCAGTACTTC | . | TRBJ2-5 | . | TRBV7-9
CASHFRGQGGDTQYF | TGCGCCAGTCACTTCCGGGGTCAGGGTGGAGATACGCAGTATTTT | . | TRBJ2-3 | . | TRBV5-1
CASSLGSTGDTQYF | TGTGCCAGCAGCTTAGGGTCTACGGGAGATACGCAGTATTTT | . | TRBJ2-3 | . | TRBV7-6
CASSTRTSGGKGLQETQYF | TGTGCCAGTAGTACACGGACTAGCGGGGGAAAGGGGCTGCAAGAGACCCAGTACTTC | TRBD2 | TRBJ2-5 | . | TRBV19
CASSYDEGLTDTQYF | TGTGCCAGCAGTTACGACGAGGGACTCACAGATACGCAGTATTTT | . | TRBJ2-3 | . | TRBV6-2/TRBV6-3
CASSLEPSGSTDTQYF | TGCGCCAGCAGCTTGGAGCCTAGCGGTAGCACAGATACGCAGTATTTT | TRBD2 | TRBJ2-3 | . | TRBV5-1
CATRSMNTEAFF | TGTGCTACAAGGTCTATGAACACTGAAGCTTTCTTT | . | TRBJ1-1 | . | TRBV12-5
CASSLGPSIGNEQFF | TGTGCCAGCAGCTTAGGGCCCTCCATAGGGAATGAGCAGTTCTTC | . | TRBJ2-1 | . | TRBV7-8
CASSSRRSGGNTGELFF | TGTGCCAGCAGCTCCCGAAGGAGCGGGGGGAACACCGGGGAGCTGTTTTTT | TRBD2 | TRBJ2-2 | . | TRBV5-5